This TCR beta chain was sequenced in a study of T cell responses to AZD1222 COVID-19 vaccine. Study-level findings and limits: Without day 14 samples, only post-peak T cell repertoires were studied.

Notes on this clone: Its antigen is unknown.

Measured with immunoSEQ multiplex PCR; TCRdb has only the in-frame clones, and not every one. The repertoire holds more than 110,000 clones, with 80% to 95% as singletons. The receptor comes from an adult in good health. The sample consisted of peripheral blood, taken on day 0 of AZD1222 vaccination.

This CDR3 is CASLTGAGGELFF. The CDR3 DNA reads as TGTGCCAGCCTCACGGGGGCGGGCGGGGAGCTGTTTTTT. J is TRBJ2-2 and V is TRBV19; D assignment may be TRBD1 or TRBD2 (6 bases each). V was trimmed by 9 bases and J by 7 bases, leaving 15 bases between them. Germline V gene sequence: CDR1 LNHDA, CDR2 SQIVND (reference sequence). The CDR3 consists of 13 residues.